Listed below are T cell receptor beta chains from one sample, sequenced in a study of tumor-infiltrating lymphocytes in localized non-small cell lung cancer. Only in-frame clones appear in the TCRdb table, and some are missing; sequencing was by immunoSEQ multiplex PCR. The sample has roughly 12,000 clones, roughly 67% seen once. Specimen: lung tumor tissue. These receptor sequences come from a human donor with non-small cell lung cancer. The CDR3 runs from the conserved cysteine through the conserved F or W.

J: TRBJ1-1; V: TRBV18; CDR3: CASSPVGQTTTEAFF
J: TRBJ2-3; V: TRBV15; CDR3: CATSRDRASAGTDTQYF
J: TRBJ2-7; V: TRBV29-1; CDR3: CSVETGIHEQYF
J: TRBJ2-7; V: TRBV7-2; CDR3: CASSLYRLAGALDEQYF
J: TRBJ2-7; V: TRBV2; CDR3: CASSLTSGEQYF
J: TRBJ2-2; V: TRBV4-1; CDR3: CASSLGTGGSGELFF
J: TRBJ2-4; V: TRBV5-6; CDR3: CASSSLAGGFVAKNIQYF
J: TRBJ1-1; V: TRBV9; CDR3: CASSRTGMDTEAFF
J: TRBJ1-2; V: TRBV5-4; CDR3: CASSPGTVYGYTF
J: TRBJ2-2; V: TRBV5-1; CDR3: CASSSGQGRTGELFF
J: TRBJ2-3; V: TRBV18; CDR3: CASGVTSTDTQYF
J: TRBJ2-7; V: TRBV29-1; CDR3: CSAGDRGPYEQYF
J: TRBJ1-5; V: TRBV5-8; CDR3: CASSLQGNQPQHF
J: TRBJ2-7; V: TRBV7-2; CDR3: CASSLDVGQGYLYEQYF
J: TRBJ1-5; V: TRBV4-1; CDR3: CASSWGTGLSNQPQHF
J: TRBJ2-5; V: TRBV28; CDR3: CASSPTGYQETQYF
J: TRBJ2-7; V: TRBV2; CDR3: CASSGASGRAGEQYF
J: TRBJ2-7; V: TRBV12-1; CDR3: CASSSRWVAETYEQYF
J: TRBJ1-2; V: TRBV11-2; CDR3: CASSLSPRSWDGYTF
J: TRBJ1-2; V: TRBV11-2; CDR3: CASSLTSGDYGYTF
J: TRBJ2-1; V: TRBV5-1; CDR3: CASSSPGNEQFF
J: TRBJ2-3; V: TRBV7-9; CDR3: CASSFVLDTQYF
J: TRBJ1-2; V: TRBV7-2; CDR3: CASSLEAGTDYGYTF
J: TRBJ1-6; V: TRBV9; CDR3: CASSVDVHSPLHF
J: TRBJ2-2; V: TRBV12-5; CDR3: CASGLAGPGERYTGELLF
J: TRBJ2-7; V: TRBV6-5; CDR3: CASSYSLESSYEQYF
J: TRBJ1-3; V: TRBV6-5; CDR3: CASSPDGGRDTIYF
J: TRBJ2-1; V: TRBV5-6; CDR3: CASSLYGRGADNEQFF
J: TRBJ2-7; V: TRBV18; CDR3: CASSPKPTGEQYF
J: TRBJ2-5; V: TRBV6-6; CDR3: CASSYGQYQETQYF
J: TRBJ2-7; V: TRBV6-5; CDR3: CASKPLAGSYEQYF
J: TRBJ2-7; V: TRBV2; CDR3: CASSESGRGGQYF
J: TRBJ2-3; V: TRBV5-4; CDR3: CASSLAQGSTDTQYF
J: TRBJ2-7; V: TRBV2; CDR3: CASNQWPGIYEQYF
J: TRBJ2-6; V: TRBV4-2; CDR3: CASSQDLSLSGANVLTF
J: TRBJ2-6; V: TRBV11-2; CDR3: CASSFLGNGANVLTF
J: TRBJ1-1; V: TRBV7-9; CDR3: CASSFIGTEAFF
J: TRBJ2-5; V: TRBV19; CDR3: CASSMAFGGRETQYF
J: TRBJ2-2; V: TRBV18; CDR3: CASRQSTGELFF
J: TRBJ2-3; V: TRBV5-6; CDR3: CASRAVSSTDTQYF
J: TRBJ2-7; V: TRBV12-2; CDR3: CASRLEGTDYEQYF
J: TRBJ2-2; V: TRBV29-1; CDR3: CSVDFSGGVTGELFF
J: TRBJ1-2; V: TRBV6-1; CDR3: CASIGLTSLSYGYTF
J: TRBJ2-5; V: TRBV14; CDR3: CASSQELGAGETQYF
J: TRBJ2-7; V: TRBV5-4; CDR3: CASSHLSGTNEQYF
J: TRBJ2-1; V: TRBV12-5; CDR3: CASGMGFNEQFF
J: TRBJ1-2; V: TRBV29-1; CDR3: CSVVFSGRGGYGYTF
J: TRBJ1-1; V: TRBV2; CDR3: CASTRDGAGGTEAFF
J: TRBJ1-1; V: TRBV5-4; CDR3: CATNPGSSTGGTEAFF
J: TRBJ1-5; V: TRBV5-5; CDR3: CASSIDRNNQPQHF